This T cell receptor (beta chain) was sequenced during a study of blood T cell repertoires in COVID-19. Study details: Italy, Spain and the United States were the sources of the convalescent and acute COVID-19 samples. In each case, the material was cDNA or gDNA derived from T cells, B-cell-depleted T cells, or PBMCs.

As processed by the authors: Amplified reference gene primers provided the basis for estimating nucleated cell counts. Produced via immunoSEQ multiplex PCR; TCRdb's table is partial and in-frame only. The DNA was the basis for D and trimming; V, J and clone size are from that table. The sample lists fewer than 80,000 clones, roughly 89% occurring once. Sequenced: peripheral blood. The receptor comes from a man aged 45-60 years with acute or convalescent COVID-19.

The CDR3 DNA sequence: TGTGCCAGCAGCCTAGCGGGAGATGGCTACAATGAGCAGTTCTTC. Its protein is CASSLAGDGYNEQFF. The V and J genes are TRBV11-3 and TRBJ2-1, with 10 bases lining up with TRBD2. Trimming removed 5 bases from V and 3 bases from J; junction bases left unmatched: 4. Germline V gene lookup returns CDR1 SGHNT and CDR2 YENEEA. The CDR3 is 15 amino acids.